This is a list of T cell receptor beta chains from one sample in a study of graft-versus-host responses after intestinal transplantation. Produced via immunoSEQ multiplex PCR; TCRdb's table is partial and in-frame only. Found here are 12,000 to 15,000 clones, around 70% of them singletons; the top ten hold roughly 7.2%. This material consisted of ileum tissue, taken 16 days after intestinal transplant. The source is a human patient who received an intestinal transplant, so some T cells may come from the graft donor. CDR3s include the opening cysteine and the closing phenylalanine or tryptophan. A D gene is named only where the DNA matches it firmly. Clone size is not always given. Where it is, it says once, few, many or a class for expanded clones.

size: few; J: TRBJ2-7; D: NA; V: TRBV14; DNA: TGTGCCAGCAGCCCAATAACAGCCTCCTACGAGCAGTACTTC; CDR3: CASSPITASYEQYF
size: NA; J: TRBJ2-5; D: NA; V: TRBV6-6; DNA: TGTGCCAGCAGTTACAGGGGCCAAGAGACCCAGTACTTC; CDR3: CASSYRGQETQYF
size: NA; J: TRBJ2-1; D: TRBD2; V: TRBV5-6; DNA: TGTGCCAGCAGCTCTACTAGCGGGACCGAACCGAGCTCCTACAATGAGCAGTTCTTC; CDR3: CASSSTSGTEPSSYNEQFF
size: NA; J: TRBJ1-3; D: NA; V: TRBV4-2; DNA: TGTGCCAGCAGTCAGCCGACAGTTAGCGGAAACACCATATATTTT; CDR3: CASSQPTVSGNTIYF
size: NA; J: TRBJ2-7; D: NA; V: TRBV28; DNA: TGTGCCAGCAGTTTGGAAGGGGCCGAGCAGTACTTC; CDR3: CASSLEGAEQYF
size: NA; J: TRBJ2-1; D: NA; V: TRBV7-3; DNA: TGTGCCAGCAGCTTACGTAGAGGTGAGCAGTTCTTC; CDR3: CASSLRRGEQFF
size: NA; J: TRBJ1-3; D: NA; V: TRBV4-1; DNA: TGCGCCAGCAGCCAGGCGGCGTCTGGAAACACCATATATTTT; CDR3: CASSQAASGNTIYF
size: few; J: TRBJ2-1; D: TRBD1; V: TRBV29-1; DNA: TGCAGCGTCGCAGGGACAGTAGCCTACAATGAGCAGTTCTTC; CDR3: CSVAGTVAYNEQFF
size: NA; J: TRBJ2-7; D: TRBD2; V: TRBV19; DNA: TGTGCCAGTAGTACCCCCGGGGGGAACGCCTACGAGCAGTACTTC; CDR3: CASSTPGGNAYEQYF
size: medium-sized; J: TRBJ2-3; D: TRBD1; V: TRBV7-9; DNA: TGTGCCACTGGACAGGGCGGCACAGATACGCAGTATTTT; CDR3: CATGQGGTDTQYF